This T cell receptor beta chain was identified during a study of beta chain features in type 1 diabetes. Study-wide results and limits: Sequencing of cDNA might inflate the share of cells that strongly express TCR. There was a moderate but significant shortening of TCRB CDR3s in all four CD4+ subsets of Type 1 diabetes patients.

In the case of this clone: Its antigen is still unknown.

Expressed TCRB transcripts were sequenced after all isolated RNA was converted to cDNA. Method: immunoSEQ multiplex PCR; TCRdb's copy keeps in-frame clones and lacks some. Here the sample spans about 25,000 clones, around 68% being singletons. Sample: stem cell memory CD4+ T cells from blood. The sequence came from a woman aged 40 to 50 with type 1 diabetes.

CDR3 sequence reads: CASSTRPGQPFLNQAFF. The CDR3 region has the DNA TGTGCCAGCAGCACCCGACCGGGACAGCCATTCTTGAATCAAGCTTTCTTT. The V call is TRBV9, the J call TRBJ1-1, with 7 bases matching TRBD1. Germline CDR1 SGDLS, CDR2 YYNGEE. The junction had 21 bases not matched to a gene; V was cut back by 4 bases and J by 9 bases. The CDR3 contains 17 residues.